The 30 T cell receptor beta chains in this list originate from one sample, sequenced in a study of regulatory T cells in long-lasting Graves disease. Time point: newly diagnosed GD, antithyroid drugs for less than 3 months. PBMCs were the source of the RNA used for TCR sequencing. Arm-PCR of CDR3 regions and iRepertoire HTBI primers were used to build TCR beta libraries. TCRdb analysed the multiplex PCR reads with MiXCR anew, one entry per CDR3 protein. The sample lists about 440,000 distinct CDR3 sequences, 15% occurring once. In addition, the sample was reused for a study of T cells in Graves' hyperthyroidism and ophthalmopathy.

The starting material was peripheral blood mononuclear cells (PBMCs), obtained at new diagnosis, from a patient treated with antithyroid drugs. Every receptor here comes from a woman aged 25 to 39 with Graves disease.

This sequence joins TRBV3-1 and TRBJ2-5; 9 bases are shared with TRBD1. V was pared by 2 bases and J by 7 bases, with 14 bases of the junction left unmatched. Germline lookup yields CDR1 LGHDT and CDR2 YNNKEL (reference sequence). The CDR3 extends over 17 amino acids. CDR3 sequence: CASSQQSAGTGRVTQYF. CDR3 coding DNA: TGTGCCAGCAGCCAACAAAGTGCCGGGACAGGGCGGGTGACCCAGTACTTC.

This chain joins TRBV6-1 and TRBJ2-1; a weak D match, TRBD2 (6 bases). CDR3 length: 15 residues. Deletions cut 6 bases from V and 8 bases from J, with 20 bases between. Germline CDR1 MNHNS, CDR2 SASEGT. CDR3 amino acids: CASRKGTGLSDEQFF. The CDR3 DNA follows: TGTGCCAGCAGAAAAGGAACGGGACTCTCAGATGAGCAGTTCTTC.

This clonotype was picked up a small number of times. V and J are TRBV20-1 and TRBJ2-6; no clear D gene. V was clipped by 4 bases and J by 0 bases, with 4 bases between them. CDR1 is DFQATT, CDR2 SNEGSKA, per germline (reference sequence). CDR3 length: 13 amino acids. CDR3 DNA: TGCAGTGCTAAAAGCTCTGGGGCCAACGTCCTGACTTTC. This translates into CSAKSSGANVLTF.

This clonotype was found a few times. The chain recombines TRBV20-1 with TRBJ2-2, with 7 bases identical to TRBD2. CDR3 size: 17 residues. V trimming: 6 bases; J trimming: 8 bases; junction bases outside the gene matches: 21. Germline V CDR1 and CDR2: DFQATT, SNEGSKA (reference sequence). CDR3 protein: CSASPSAREWVSGELFF. The CDR3 nucleotides are TGCAGTGCAAGCCCCTCGGCGCGGGAGTGGGTGTCAGGGGAGCTGTTTTTT.

The CDR3 bases are TGTGCCAGCGAAGGACGGAGCATACAAACTAACTATGGCTACACCTTC. Translation gives CASEGRSIQTNYGYTF. The V and J genes are TRBV2 and TRBJ1-2; D remains ambiguous. CDR3 size: 16 residues. CDR1 and CDR2 from the germline V gene are SNHLY and FYNNEI. Trimming removed 8 bases at V and 0 bases at J, with 19 bases between.

This clonotype was picked up a small number of times. This chain connects TRBV15 to TRBJ2-2; D gene uncertain. This CDR3 region has 15 residues. V was shortened by 0 bases and J by 2 bases, with 7 bases between the two germline ends. CDR1 and CDR2 (germline): LNHNV, YYDKDF (reference sequence). CDR3 residues: CATSRDFSNTGELFF. The CDR3 DNA is TGTGCCACCAGCAGAGATTTTTCTAACACCGGGGAGCTGTTTTTT.

DNA of the CDR3: TGTGCCTTGACGGGACAGGACATCACCGGGGAGCTGTTTTTT. This codes for CALTGQDITGELFF. The V gene is TRBV30, the J gene TRBJ2-2; 8 positions agree with TRBD1. The CDR3 is made up of 14 amino acids. Germline V gene sequence: CDR1 GTSNPN, CDR2 SVGIG (reference sequence). V lost 7 bases, J lost 4 bases, and 8 bases stayed unmatched.

The chain uses TRBV18 and TRBJ2-7, with TRBD1 matching over 9 bases. The CDR3 loop spans 14 amino acids. Germline V CDR1 and CDR2: KGHSH, LQKENI. After removal of 2 bases from V and 2 bases from J, the junction contained 1 base not matched to a gene. CDR3 bases: TGTGCCAGCTCACCAGGGGACAGGGCCTACGAGCAGTACTTC. As protein: CASSPGDRAYEQYF.

This clonotype was observed a few times. This chain joins TRBV6-1 and TRBJ2-1; 7 positions match TRBD1. Germline V gene data show CDR1 as MNHNS and CDR2 as SASEGT. The CDR3 consists of 16 residues. The V segment lost 5 bases and the J segment 4 bases; nucleotides outside the gene matches: 11. CDR3 nucleotides: TGTGCCAGCAGTCAGGACAGGTTGGGCCCTTACAATGAGCAGTTCTTC. This codes for CASSQDRLGPYNEQFF.

The rearrangement links TRBV9 to TRBJ2-6; D possibly uses TRBD1 or TRBD2 (5 bases each). CDR1 and CDR2 from the germline V gene are SGDLS and YYNGEE. Deletions cut 0 bases from V and 3 bases from J, with 13 bases between. CDR3 length: 17 amino acids. The CDR3 protein is CASSVAREYGGANVLTF. Written as DNA, the CDR3 is TGTGCCAGCAGCGTAGCCAGGGAGTACGGTGGGGCCAACGTCCTGACTTTC.

The V gene is TRBV5-1, the J gene TRBJ2-7, with 9 bases aligning to TRBD2. The CDR3 runs 16 residues. Germline CDR1 reads SGHRS; CDR2 reads YFSETQ. V lost 0 bases and J lost 6; bases outside the gene matches: 10. CDR3: CASSLGGGRDAGEQYF. The DNA of the CDR3 is TGCGCCAGCAGCTTGGGGGGCGGGAGGGACGCGGGCGAGCAGTACTTC.

The chain combines TRBV24-1 with TRBJ2-7, with 7 bases lining up with TRBD1. The CDR3 runs to 15 residues. The germline V gene has CDR1 KGHDR and CDR2 SFDVKD. V shed 3 bases and J 1 base; nucleotides not matched to a gene: 5. The CDR3, as DNA: TGTGCCACCAGTGATCCCCGACAGGGTTCCTACGAGCAGTACTTC. Translating it yields CATSDPRQGSYEQYF.

The J gene is TRBJ2-2, the V gene TRBV10-2; D not resolved. This CDR3 has 12 amino acids. Germline loops: CDR1 WSHSY, CDR2 SAAADI. V was pared by 0 bases and J by 7 bases, with 3 bases between. The CDR3 spells CASSESIGELFF. CDR3 in DNA: TGCGCCAGCAGTGAGTCTATCGGGGAGCTGTTTTTT.

This clonotype was recorded many times. The chain has TRBV7-9 and TRBJ2-1; 15 bases fit TRBD2. CDR3 length equals 18 residues. V lost 5 bases and J lost 8; bases outside the gene matches: 13. Per the germline V gene, CDR1 is SEHNR and CDR2 is FQNEAQ (reference sequence). The CDR3 DNA is TGTGCCAGCAGCCCCCAGGGACTAGCGGGAGGCCCAGGATATGAGCAGTTCTTC. Residues: CASSPQGLAGGPGYEQFF.

At least ten counts were recorded for this clonotype. This rearrangement joins TRBV5-1 to TRBJ2-1, with TRBD2 matching over 13 bases. CDR1 is SGHRS and CDR2 is YFSETQ in the germline V gene. The CDR3 is 19 amino acids. V lost 5 bases to trimming and J lost 0 bases; unmatched junction nucleotides: 11. CDR3 bases: TGCGCCAGCAGACTGAGGGGACTAGCGGGAACTACCTCCTACAATGAGCAGTTCTTC. This sequence encodes CASRLRGLAGTTSYNEQFF.

This clonotype was counted only a few times. The V call is TRBV12-3 or TRBV12-4, the J call TRBJ2-7; 10 bases are a match to TRBD1. CDR3 length: 16 residues. The J segment lost 4 bases and the V segment lost 4 bases, leaving 10 bases of the junction unmatched. For the CDR3, the DNA is TGTGCCAGCAGTTCCTACCGGGACAGGGGCAGGTACGAGCAGTACTTC. Protein: CASSSYRDRGRYEQYF.

In its sample, this clonotype was seen many times. V and J are TRBV3-1 and TRBJ2-7, with TRBD2 matching over 10 bases. CDR3 length equals 15 residues. Losses at the gene ends were 2 bases for V and 4 bases for J; bases not matched to a gene: 5. Germline CDR1 reads LGHDT; CDR2 reads YNNKEL (reference sequence). In nucleotides, the CDR3 is TGTGCCAGCAGCCAATGGGCTAGCGGGAGTTACGAGCAGTACTTC. This encodes CASSQWASGSYEQYF.

This clonotype was seen once. Given a much more abundant clone one base away, this may be a read error. The V gene is TRBV27, the J gene TRBJ2-3, with D perhaps being TRBD1 or TRBD2 (5 bases each). This CDR3 comprises 17 residues. CDR1 and CDR2 (germline): MNHEY, SMNVEV (reference sequence). Trimming took 5 bases from V and 5 from J, leaving 23 bases between them. Here the CDR3 reads CASSAPTLGDFLDTQYF. CDR3 nucleotide sequence: TGTGCCAGCAGTGCCCCTACCCTGGGGGATTTTTTAGATACGCAGTATTTT.

This clonotype was observed at least ten times. The CDR3 loop is CRVRGGRVADTQYF. CDR3 nucleotide sequence: TGCAGGGTGCGCGGGGGGAGAGTGGCAGATACGCAGTATTTT. The chain carries TRBV20-1 and TRBJ2-3; 8 bases agree with TRBD2. The length of the CDR3 is 14 residues. CDR1 DFQATT and CDR2 SNEGSKA come from the germline V gene (reference sequence).

J is TRBJ1-2 and V is TRBV20-1, with 10 bases lining up with TRBD1. V trimming: 2 bases; J trimming: 4 bases; junction bases outside the gene matches: 4. This CDR3 region has 14 residues. CDR1 and CDR2 from the germline V gene are DFQATT and SNEGSKA (reference sequence). For the CDR3, the DNA is TGCAGTGCTAGAAGGGACAGGGGACCCTATGGCTACACCTTC. This codes for CSARRDRGPYGYTF.

This clonotype was seen repeatedly, ten times or more. V is TRBV5-1 and J is TRBJ2-1, with a tentative D call TRBD2 (6 bases). The CDR3 is 17 residues long. CDR1 is SGHRS and CDR2 is YFSETQ in the germline V gene. V lost 2 bases, J lost 0 bases, and 15 bases lay in between. Here the CDR3 reads CASSLAGQPSSYNEQFF. The CDR3 nucleotides are TGCGCCAGCAGCTTAGCGGGTCAACCGAGCTCCTACAATGAGCAGTTCTTC.

This clonotype was counted many times. The rearrangement uses TRBV27 and TRBJ2-3, with no clear D. Germline CDR1 and CDR2: MNHEY and SMNVEV (reference sequence). Trimming took 6 bases from V and 1 from J, leaving 14 bases between them. The CDR3 length is 15 residues. CDR3 sequence (DNA): TGTGCCAGCAGCTCGGACCGTCTGCGCACAGATACGCAGTATTTT. Translated, it gives CASSSDRLRTDTQYF.

This clonotype was recorded many times. The chain recombines TRBV12-3 or TRBV12-4 with TRBJ2-1, with 11 bases that match TRBD1. V trimming: 5 bases; J trimming: 11 bases; junction bases outside the gene matches: 17. CDR3 length equals 17 residues. CDR3 loop: CASSAYGTGGPGQKQFF. CDR3 coding DNA: TGTGCCAGCAGTGCATACGGGACAGGGGGTCCGGGACAAAAGCAGTTCTTC.

This clonotype was observed a handful of times. The chain has TRBV24-1 and TRBJ1-4; no firm D call. The CDR3 runs to 14 residues. The V gene's germline CDR1 is KGHDR and CDR2 SFDVKD. Trimming removed 5 bases from V and 6 bases from J, with 12 bases in between. This CDR3 reads CATSAGRLHEKLFF. The CDR3 region has the DNA TGTGCCACCAGTGCGGGCAGGCTGCATGAAAAACTGTTTTTT.

This clonotype appeared once. The gene calls are TRBV27 and TRBJ1-4; 7 positions agree with TRBD1. Trimming took 4 bases from V and 7 from J; bases not matched to a gene: 9. The CDR3 runs to 15 residues. Germline CDR1 reads MNHEY; CDR2 reads SMNVEV (reference sequence). The CDR3 sequence: CASSWSPGGFEKLFF. The CDR3 DNA follows: TGTGCCAGCAGTTGGTCGCCAGGGGGATTTGAAAAACTGTTTTTT.

This clonotype showed up just once. One base away lies a much larger clone, so this may be a sequencing read error. The CDR3 protein is CAGSLTGYGNTIYF. CDR3 nucleotide sequence: TGTGCCGGCAGTTTAACAGGGTATGGAAACACCATATATTTT. This chain joins TRBV27 and TRBJ1-3, with D perhaps TRBD1 (6 bases). Germline V gives CDR1 MNHEY, CDR2 SMNVEV (reference sequence). The CDR3 is made up of 14 amino acids.

This clonotype has ten or more counts. This rearrangement joins TRBV20-1 to TRBJ2-7, with 7 positions matching TRBD1. With 5 bases clipped from V and 6 bases from J, the junction kept 16 bases outside the gene matches. Germline V gene data show CDR1 as DFQATT and CDR2 as SNEGSKA (reference sequence). The CDR3 extends over 15 amino acids. The CDR3 region is CSAPAPTGLAREQYF. The CDR3 coding sequence is TGCAGTGCTCCAGCTCCGACAGGGTTGGCGCGCGAGCAGTACTTC.

The chain links TRBV4-1 to TRBJ2-7, with 8 bases lining up with TRBD2. The ends lost 1 base at V and 6 bases at J; junction bases unmatched: 5. This CDR3 spans 14 amino acids. Germline V gene sequence: CDR1 MGHRA, CDR2 YSYEKL. This CDR3 is CASSQAGGPGEQYF. The CDR3 bases are TGCGCCAGCAGCCAAGCGGGGGGGCCGGGCGAGCAGTACTTC.

The gene calls are TRBV4-2 and TRBJ1-1; 8 nucleotides match TRBD1. The ends lost 3 bases at V and 0 bases at J; junction bases unmatched: 3. The germline CDR1 and CDR2 sequences are LGHNA and YNFKEQ. The CDR3 sequence is 15 residues long. This CDR3 reads CASSQAGGMNTEAFF. The CDR3 DNA reads as TGTGCCAGCAGCCAGGCAGGGGGCATGAACACTGAAGCTTTCTTT.

The rearrangement joins TRBV7-3 to TRBJ2-5; D is possibly TRBD2 (5 bases). The V and J ends lost 1 base and 5 bases respectively, with 11 bases between them. Germline CDR1 is SGHTA and CDR2 is FQGTGA. The CDR3 has 14 residues. The CDR3 region is CASSLNPGKETQYF. Written as DNA, the CDR3 is TGTGCCAGCAGCTTAAATCCGGGGAAGGAGACCCAGTACTTC.